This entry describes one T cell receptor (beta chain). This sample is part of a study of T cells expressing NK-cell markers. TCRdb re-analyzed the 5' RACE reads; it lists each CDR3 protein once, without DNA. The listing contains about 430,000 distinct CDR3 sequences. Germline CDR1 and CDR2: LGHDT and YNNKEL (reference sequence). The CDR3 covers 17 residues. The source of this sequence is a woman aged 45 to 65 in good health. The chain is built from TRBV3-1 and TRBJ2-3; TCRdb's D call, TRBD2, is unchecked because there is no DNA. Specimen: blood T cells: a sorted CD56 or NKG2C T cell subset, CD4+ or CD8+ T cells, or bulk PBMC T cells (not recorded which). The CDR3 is CASSQVGLLVAGDTQYF.